This is a list of T cell receptor beta chains from one sample in a study of regulatory dendritic cells for organ transplantation. Produced via immunoSEQ multiplex PCR; TCRdb's table is partial and in-frame only. The data show 13,000 or so clones, with around three fifths seen just once and 0.9% to 1.5% held by the top ten. Their antigens are not known. The sequencing input was naive CD8+ T cells from blood cultured with dendritic cells. These receptors all come from a human donor in good health. CDR3s include the opening cysteine and the closing phenylalanine or tryptophan. Fields, in order: D gene, V gene, clone size, J gene, CDR3 protein, CDR3 DNA. A D gene is named only where the DNA matches it firmly. The size field is filled for only some rows; it gives once, few, many or a size class.

NA	TRBV6-5	NA	TRBJ2-7	CASSYSGGRAYEQYF	TGTGCCAGCAGTTACTCAGGTGGCAGGGCCTACGAGCAGTACTTC
NA	TRBV7-9	NA	TRBJ1-6	CASSHLQGSNSPLHF	TGTGCCAGCAGCCACCTACAGGGAAGTAATTCACCCCTCCACTTT
NA	TRBV4-2	NA	TRBJ1-4	CASSLLRVTNEKLFF	TGTGCCAGCAGCCTCCTTCGGGTGACTAATGAAAAACTGTTTTTT
TRBD1	TRBV9	once	TRBJ1-1	CASSVDWGTGGASEAFF	TGTGCCAGCAGCGTAGATTGGGGGACAGGGGGCGCATCTGAAGCTTTCTTT
NA	TRBV7-9	once	TRBJ2-5	CASSLAGGYETQYF	TGTGCCAGCAGCTTAGCGGGGGGATATGAGACCCAGTACTTC
NA	TRBV14	NA	TRBJ2-7	CASSQERKIYEQYF	TGTGCCAGCAGCCAAGAGAGGAAGATATACGAGCAGTACTTC
NA	TRBV11-1	NA	TRBJ1-1	CASSLGLMNTEAFF	TGTGCCAGCAGCTTAGGGCTGATGAACACTGAAGCTTTCTTT
TRBD1	TRBV19	NA	TRBJ1-2	CASSADRVSGYTF	TGTGCCAGTAGTGCCGACAGGGTTAGTGGCTACACCTTC
TRBD2	TRBV11-2	NA	TRBJ2-3	CASSGLAGPDTQYF	TGTGCCAGCAGCGGGTTAGCGGGGCCAGATACGCAGTATTTT
NA	TRBV4-1	NA	TRBJ2-2	CASSQGLASTGELFF	TGCGCCAGCAGCCAAGGGCTAGCTTCCACCGGGGAGCTGTTTTTT
NA	TRBV2	NA	TRBJ2-7	CASSEVGGGGYEQYF	TGTGCCAGCAGTGAAGTGGGAGGGGGGGGCTACGAGCAGTACTTC
TRBD2	TRBV19	few	TRBJ2-1	CASARRVAGAGEQFF	TGTGCCAGCGCCCGGAGGGTAGCGGGGGCGGGTGAGCAGTTCTTC
NA	TRBV4-1	few	TRBJ1-1	CASSQDQYTEAFF	TGCGCCAGCAGCCAAGATCAGTACACTGAAGCTTTCTTT
TRBD1	TRBV10-3	NA	TRBJ1-6	CAISEPAGGIGSPLHF	TGTGCCATCAGTGAGCCCGCAGGGGGTATTGGATCACCCCTCCACTTT
NA	TRBV5-6	NA	TRBJ1-5	CASSLGAGDQPQHF	TGTGCCAGCAGCTTGGGGGCAGGGGATCAGCCCCAGCATTTT
NA	TRBV2	NA	TRBJ2-1	CASSVTSNEQFF	TGTGCCAGCAGTGTGACTAGTAATGAGCAGTTCTTC
TRBD1	TRBV27	few	TRBJ1-3	CASSWTGPLSGNTIYF	TGTGCCAGCAGTTGGACAGGGCCCTTGTCTGGAAACACCATATATTTT
NA	TRBV5-1	NA	TRBJ2-7	CASSPGTDSYEQYF	TGCGCCAGCAGCCCGGGGACTGACTCCTACGAGCAGTACTTC
TRBD1	TRBV11-1	once	TRBJ2-7	CASSFNAGQGGYEQYF	TGTGCCAGCAGCTTCAATGCGGGACAGGGAGGCTACGAGCAGTACTTC
NA	TRBV6-6	NA	TRBJ2-7	CASSSGEQYF	TGTGCCAGCAGTTCCGGTGAGCAGTACTTC
TRBD1	TRBV5-5	NA	TRBJ2-7	CASTDRGNYEQYF	TGTGCCAGCACCGACAGGGGAAACTACGAGCAGTACTTC
TRBD1	TRBV13	once	TRBJ1-1	CASSLGTDTEAFF	TGTGCCAGCAGCCTTGGGACAGACACTGAAGCTTTCTTT
NA	TRBV6-5	NA	TRBJ2-5	CASSYPDRQETQYF	TGTGCCAGCAGTTACCCGGACAGACAAGAGACCCAGTACTTC
TRBD2	TRBV6-1	NA	TRBJ2-1	CASSPGGGRRFF	TGTGCCAGCAGCCCGGGGGGGGGTCGCCGATTCTTC
NA	TRBV10-3	NA	TRBJ1-2	CAISEPPNRGATNYGYTF	TGTGCCATCAGTGAACCCCCTAATAGGGGCGCAACTAACTATGGCTACACCTTC
TRBD1	TRBV7-9	NA	TRBJ1-5	CASSPLTGGNQPQHF	TGTGCCAGCAGCCCCTTAACAGGGGGCAATCAGCCCCAGCATTTT
NA	TRBV7-9	few	TRBJ1-5	CASSLEGVGQPQHF	TGTGCCAGCAGCTTAGAGGGGGTAGGTCAGCCCCAGCATTTT
TRBD1	TRBV4-3	NA	TRBJ1-5	CASSQDQGAGVNQPQHF	TGCGCCAGCAGCCAAGATCAGGGGGCGGGCGTTAATCAGCCCCAGCATTTT
TRBD2	TRBV5-6	once	TRBJ2-1	CASSFGTSGYNEQFF	TGTGCCAGCAGCTTCGGGACTAGCGGTTACAATGAGCAGTTCTTC
TRBD2	TRBV6-1	NA	TRBJ2-3	CASSDHPLAGGSDTQYF	TGTGCCAGCAGTGATCACCCGTTAGCGGGGGGGTCAGATACGCAGTATTTT
NA	TRBV7-2	NA	TRBJ2-3	CASSSGLVSTDTQYF	TGTGCCAGCAGCTCCGGACTGGTTAGCACAGATACGCAGTATTTT
NA	TRBV7-2	NA	TRBJ2-2	CASSLRDWRTGELFF	TGTGCCAGCAGCTTGCGGGACTGGCGGACCGGGGAGCTGTTTTTT
NA	TRBV6-6	NA	TRBJ2-5	CASRPFSAKETQYF	TGTGCCAGCAGGCCTTTTAGCGCGAAAGAGACCCAGTACTTC
TRBD1	TRBV27	NA	TRBJ2-2	CASRATGSSGELFF	TGTGCCAGCAGGGCGACAGGGTCCAGCGGGGAGCTGTTTTTT
NA	TRBV10-2	few	TRBJ2-7	CASSAAGDYEQYF	TGCGCCAGCAGTGCTGCAGGGGACTACGAGCAGTACTTC
NA	TRBV7-9	few	TRBJ2-7	CASSPRDRQDEQYF	TGTGCCAGCAGCCCCAGAGACAGGCAGGACGAGCAGTACTTC
NA	TRBV7-9	NA	TRBJ2-7	CASSLAGGEQYF	TGTGCCAGCAGCTTAGCGGGGGGCGAGCAGTACTTC
TRBD1	TRBV9	NA	TRBJ1-2	CASSDTPGQANYGYTF	TGTGCCAGCAGCGATACTCCGGGACAGGCTAACTATGGCTACACCTTC
TRBD1	TRBV7-9	NA	TRBJ1-1	CASSPFQGDTEAFF	TGTGCCAGCAGCCCATTTCAGGGGGACACTGAAGCTTTCTTT
NA	TRBV27	NA	TRBJ1-1	CASSLSPGLNTEAFF	TGTGCCAGCAGTTTATCGCCAGGGTTGAACACTGAAGCTTTCTTT
TRBD1	TRBV7-2	NA	TRBJ1-3	CASSQQGASGNTIYF	TGTGCCAGCAGCCAACAGGGGGCGTCTGGAAACACCATATATTTT
NA	TRBV19	NA	TRBJ1-5	CASSIDLPGDQPQHF	TGTGCCAGTAGTATAGATCTCCCGGGGGATCAGCCCCAGCATTTT
TRBD1	TRBV19	NA	TRBJ2-2	CASTRDRGTGELFF	TGTGCCAGTACTCGAGACAGGGGTACCGGGGAGCTGTTTTTT
TRBD1	TRBV9	NA	TRBJ1-1	CASSAGQGNTEAFF	TGTGCCAGCAGCGCCGGACAGGGGAACACTGAAGCTTTCTTT
TRBD2	TRBV7-3	NA	TRBJ2-3	CASSLTSGGSDTQYF	TGTGCCAGCAGCTTAACTAGCGGGGGCTCAGATACGCAGTATTTT
TRBD2	TRBV7-2	NA	TRBJ2-2	CASSFSETSGGLTGELFF	TGTGCCAGCAGCTTTTCTGAGACTAGCGGGGGACTCACCGGGGAGCTGTTTTTT
NA	TRBV7-8	NA	TRBJ2-7	CASSVRDTYEQYF	TGTGCCAGCAGCGTCCGGGACACTTACGAGCAGTACTTC
NA	TRBV9	NA	TRBJ2-1	CASSVGAGHGGNEQFF	TGTGCCAGCAGCGTAGGAGCGGGCCATGGGGGCAATGAGCAGTTCTTC
NA	TRBV29-1	few	TRBJ1-1	CSVARNTEAFF	TGCAGCGTTGCCCGGAACACTGAAGCTTTCTTT
NA	TRBV7-2	NA	TRBJ2-5	CASSLGRGHGETQYF	TGTGCCAGCAGCTTAGGCAGGGGCCATGGAGAGACCCAGTACTTC
TRBD1	TRBV7-6	NA	TRBJ2-3	CASSFEQGLSTDTQYF	TGTGCCAGCAGCTTCGAACAGGGGTTAAGCACAGATACGCAGTATTTT
NA	TRBV2	NA	TRBJ1-2	CASSYTTVWDSNYGYTF	TGTGCCAGCAGCTATACGACAGTATGGGACTCTAACTATGGCTACACCTTC
TRBD2	TRBV11-3	once	TRBJ2-1	CASSLTLAGGLYNEQFF	TGTGCCAGCAGCCTTACTTTAGCGGGGGGACTTTACAATGAGCAGTTCTTC
TRBD1	TRBV6-5	NA	TRBJ1-1	CASSYRQGVRTEAFF	TGTGCCAGCAGTTACCGACAGGGGGTTCGGACTGAAGCTTTCTTT